This TCR beta chain originates from a study of regulatory T cells in long-lasting Graves disease. About the research overall: Antithyroid drugs had been taken under 3 months by newly diagnosed Graves' patients.

The sample's time point: newly diagnosed GD, antithyroid drugs for less than 3 months. PBMC-extracted RNA yielded the TCR library. HTBI primers from iRepertoire and Arm-PCR of CDR3 regions yielded the TCR beta libraries. One entry per CDR3 protein, called by TCRdb with MiXCR from the multiplex PCR reads. Of around 250,000 distinct CDR3 sequences in the sample, about 20% were seen once. The same data also contributed to another study, on T cells in Graves' hyperthyroidism and ophthalmopathy.

Sequences were derived from peripheral blood mononuclear cells (PBMCs), sampled at new diagnosis, from a patient treated with antithyroid drugs. The sequence was obtained from a woman in her 30s with Graves disease.

As DNA, the CDR3 is TGTGCCAGCAGGCCTAACCGACAGGCAACCTACGAGCAGTACTTC. It codes for CASRPNRQATYEQYF. V gene TRBV7-9 combines with J gene TRBJ2-7, with D possibly being TRBD1 (6 bases). Germline CDR1 reads SEHNR; CDR2 reads FQNEAQ (reference sequence). The CDR3 consists of 15 residues. With 6 bases removed from V and 2 bases from J, the gap between germline ends came to 17 bases.